Following are 29 T cell receptor beta chains from one sample sequenced in a study of tumor T cells in aggressive B-cell lymphoma. Here immunoSEQ multiplex PCR was the method, and the copy in TCRdb shows in-frame clones only, minus some. Among roughly 10,000 clones listed, roughly 85% were seen once. Sequencing was performed on tumor tissue. Every receptor here comes from an adult with diffuse large B cell lymphoma.

The chain has TRBV29-1 and TRBJ2-5; 8 nucleotides align to TRBD1. The better agreement between TRBJ2-7 and the DNA end casts doubt on the J call. CDR3 size: 11 residues. Germline loops: CDR1 SQVTM, CDR2 ANQGSEA. CDR3 sequence (DNA): TGCAGCGTAAAGACAGGGGACGAGCAGTACTTC. It translates to CSVKTGDEQYF.

The gene calls are TRBV11-3 and TRBJ2-7; TRBD2 might be the D (7 bases). This CDR3 has 15 amino acids. Germline V gene data show CDR1 as SGHNT and CDR2 as YENEEA. Trimming cost V 5 bases and J 4 bases, with 18 bases left between them. The CDR3 spells CASSGQAGGRYEQYF. CDR3 DNA sequence: TGTGCCAGCAGCGGGCAGGCCGGGGGGCGGTACGAGCAGTACTTC.

The chain joins TRBV21-1 to TRBJ2-1; the table assigns TRBD2, which was not confirmed against the DNA. TRBV21-1 is noted as a pseudogene. This CDR3 has 12 amino acids. The chain's CDR3 is CASLRGSNEQFF. CDR3 coding DNA: TGTGCCAGCCTTCGGGGAAGCAATGAGCAGTTCTTC.

With respect to this clone: An end of the junction differs from the germline gene, which may be a read error. CDR3 sequence (DNA): TGTGCTAGCAGCCTGGGGGTACTAGCGGGCGCACAAGAGACCCAGTACTTC. This codes for CASSLGVLAGAQETQYF. The rearrangement uses TRBV7-7 and TRBJ2-5, with TRBD2 matching 9 bases. The CDR3 totals 17 residues. The germline V gene encodes CDR1 SSHAT and CDR2 FNYEAQ (reference sequence).

The chain uses TRBV7-6 and TRBJ1-2; 7 bases are a match to TRBD1. This CDR3 comprises 13 residues. Germline loops: CDR1 SGHVS, CDR2 FNYEAQ. J lost 3 bases, V lost 4 bases, and 2 bases had no gene match. The chain's CDR3 is CASSSGTDYGYTF. The CDR3 nucleotides read TGTGCCAGCAGCTCCGGGACAGACTATGGCTACACCTTC.

The rearrangement uses TRBV7-9 and TRBJ1-1; no firm D call. The CDR3 consists of 13 residues. Between the trimmed V and J ends, which lost 4 bases and 6 bases, there was a span of 12 bases. Per the germline V gene, CDR1 is SEHNR and CDR2 is FQNEAQ (reference sequence). The CDR3: CASSWSGRPEAFF. CDR3 sequence (DNA): TGTGCCAGCAGCTGGAGCGGCAGACCTGAAGCTTTCTTT.

The rearrangement joins TRBV18 to TRBJ1-4, with D tentatively TRBD1 (6 bases). V was pared by 2 bases and J by 6 bases, with 7 bases between. CDR3 length: 13 residues. Germline-derived CDR1 and CDR2 are KGHSH and LQKENI. The CDR3 sequence: CASSPNRDEKLFF. The CDR3 bases are TGTGCCAGCTCACCAAACAGGGATGAAAAACTGTTTTTT.

The V gene is TRBV6-5, the J gene TRBJ2-3, with TRBD2 matching over 7 bases. The CDR3 spans 15 residues. Germline-derived CDR1 and CDR2 are MNHEY and SVGAGI. The J segment lost 0 bases and the V segment lost 2 bases, leaving 2 bases of the junction unmatched. The CDR3 here is CASSYASGSTDTQYF. Written as DNA, the CDR3 is TGTGCCAGCAGTTACGCTAGCGGTAGCACAGATACGCAGTATTTT.

V is TRBV7-9 and J is TRBJ1-1; maybe TRBD1 (6 bases). The CDR3 is made up of 14 amino acids. Trimming removed 4 bases from V and 0 bases from J, with 9 bases in between. Germline CDR1 SEHNR, CDR2 FQNEAQ (reference sequence). DNA of the CDR3: TGTGCCAGCAGCTATGACAGGTTGAACACTGAAGCTTTCTTT. Translated, it gives CASSYDRLNTEAFF. Complete variable domain (other parts from reference TRBV7-9 and TRBJ1-1): DTGVSQNPRHKITKRGQNVTFRCDPISEHNRLYWYRQTLGQGPEFLTYFQNEAQLEKSRLLSDRFSAERPKGSFSTLEIQRTEQGDSAMYLCASSYDRLNTEAFFGQGTRLTVV.

This clone appeared once. This chain joins TRBV2 and TRBJ2-3; D is perhaps TRBD2 (5 bases). The V end was cut by 3 bases, the J end by 0 bases, with 10 bases between. This CDR3 region has 15 residues. The germline V gene encodes CDR1 SNHLY and CDR2 FYNNEI. The CDR3 coding sequence is TGTGCCAGCAGTGAGAGGGCAGCTAGCACAGATACGCAGTATTTT. It yields the protein CASSERAASTDTQYF.

The chain has TRBV27 and TRBJ2-6; D unclear. The CDR3 runs to 13 residues. V lost 8 bases to trimming and J lost 0 bases, with 5 bases between them. The germline CDR1 and CDR2 sequences are MNHEY and SMNVEV (reference sequence). The CDR3 spells CASSYSGANVLTF. DNA for the CDR3: TGTGCCAGCTCTTACTCTGGGGCCAACGTCCTGACTTTC.

The chain joins TRBV14 to TRBJ1-1; the D gene is possibly TRBD1 (5 bases). Germline values: CDR1 SGHDN, CDR2 FVKESK. Between the trimmed V and J ends, which lost 0 bases and 0 bases, there was a span of 11 bases. The CDR3 is 16 residues long. The CDR3 region is CASSQDWGGLNTEAFF. The CDR3 bases are TGTGCCAGCAGCCAAGATTGGGGCGGTTTGAACACTGAAGCTTTCTTT.

This chain joins TRBV4-2 and TRBJ2-3; 9 positions agree with TRBD2. This CDR3 comprises 15 residues. With V trimmed by 8 bases and J by 4 bases, 10 bases remained unmatched. From germline, CDR1 is LGHNA and CDR2 YNFKEQ. CDR3 DNA: TGTGCCAGCCGGATCTTAGCGGGAGTACCAGATACGCAGTATTTT. This gives the protein CASRILAGVPDTQYF.

The chain joins TRBV7-8 to TRBJ2-1; the match to TRBD2 covers 15 bases. The CDR3 sequence is 19 residues long. From germline, CDR1 is SGHVS and CDR2 FQNEAQ. Trimming cost V 2 bases and J 0 bases; bases outside gene matches: 5. This CDR3 reads CASSLLGLAGGSSYNEQFF. The CDR3 DNA is TGTGCCAGCAGCTTATTGGGACTAGCGGGAGGTAGCTCCTACAATGAGCAGTTCTTC.

This clone was observed once. V is TRBV25-1 and J is TRBJ1-2, with TRBD1 as a possible D gene (6 bases). The V gene's germline CDR1 is MGHDK and CDR2 SYGVNS. With 6 bases removed from V and 4 bases from J, the gap between germline ends came to 12 bases. The CDR3 is 13 amino acids. The CDR3 sequence: CASSEGHSYGYTF. In DNA, the CDR3 is TGTGCCAGCAGCGAGGGACACTCCTATGGCTACACCTTC.

This chain uses TRBV6-1 with TRBJ2-2; D remains unclear. Looked up from germline, CDR1 is MNHNS and CDR2 is SASEGT. CDR3 length equals 16 residues. V was clipped by 1 base and J by 7 bases, with 16 bases between them. The CDR3 DNA sequence: TGTGCCAGCAGTGAAGTTCTGGTCCTACGAAGCGGGGAGCTGTTTTTT. Translated: CASSEVLVLRSGELFF.

The rearrangement joins TRBV7-6 to TRBJ2-4; D might be TRBD2 (5 bases). Between the trimmed V and J ends, which lost 5 bases and 2 bases, there was a span of 16 bases. Germline CDR1 is SGHVS and CDR2 is FNYEAQ. CDR3 length equals 16 residues. CDR3 in amino acids: CASSQRPRGTKNIQYF. The CDR3, as DNA: TGTGCCAGCAGCCAACGCCCCCGAGGGACCAAAAACATTCAGTACTTC.

The chain joins TRBV5-1 to TRBJ2-2, with a tentative D call TRBD2 (6 bases). V gave up 0 bases and J gave up 5 bases, with 11 bases separating them. This CDR3 region has 15 residues. Germline V gives CDR1 SGHRS, CDR2 YFSETQ. This CDR3 reads CASSLAGSNTGELFF. The CDR3 nucleotides are TGCGCCAGCAGCTTGGCCGGGAGTAATACCGGGGAGCTGTTTTTT.

This clone was seen only once. This rearrangement joins TRBV5-4 to TRBJ2-6; D is uncertain. V was shortened by 4 bases and J by 1 base, with 9 bases between the two germline ends. The length of the CDR3 is 15 residues. Germline values: CDR1 SGHNT, CDR2 YYREEE (reference sequence). CDR3 protein: CASSPHSSGANVLTF. The CDR3 DNA sequence: TGTGCCAGCAGCCCGCACAGTTCTGGGGCCAACGTCCTGACTTTC.

The chain combines TRBV6-5 with TRBJ1-5; the D gene is possibly TRBD1 (5 bases). V dropped 0 bases and J dropped 10 bases, with 10 bases sitting between them. Germline CDR1 reads MNHEY; CDR2 reads SVGAGI. CDR3 size: 13 residues. The CDR3 DNA is TGTGCCAGCAGTTACTCGACAGAGAGCCCCCAGCATTTT. Translating gives CASSYSTESPQHF.

The rearrangement joins TRBV18 to TRBJ2-7, with 11 positions matching TRBD1. Looked up from germline, CDR1 is KGHSH and CDR2 is LQKENI. The length of the CDR3 is 16 residues. V shed 5 bases, J shed 4 bases, and the junction held 10 bases outside the gene matches. This chain's CDR3 is CASSTSGTGGIYEQYF. The CDR3, as DNA: TGTGCCAGCTCAACGTCCGGGACAGGGGGTATATACGAGCAGTACTTC. The variable domain in full, with the rest retrieved from reference TRBV18 and TRBJ2-7, is NAGVMQNPRHLVRRRGQEARLRCSPMKGHSHVYWYRQLPEEGLKFMVYLQKENIIDESGMPKERFSAEFPKEGPSILRIQQVVRGDSAAYFCASSTSGTGGIYEQYFGPGTRLTVT.

V and J are TRBV7-9 and TRBJ1-1; the D is unclear. The length of the CDR3 is 13 residues. Germline CDR1 is SEHNR and CDR2 is FQNEAQ (reference sequence). The ends were cut back, 1 base at V and 8 bases at J, with 11 bases in the middle. The CDR3 is CASSLGAGGEAFF. The CDR3 region has the DNA TGTGCCAGCAGCTTAGGGGCAGGAGGGGAAGCTTTCTTT. Complete variable domain (other parts from reference TRBV7-9 and TRBJ1-1): DTGVSQNPRHKITKRGQNVTFRCDPISEHNRLYWYRQTLGQGPEFLTYFQNEAQLEKSRLLSDRFSAERPKGSFSTLEIQRTEQGDSAMYLCASSLGAGGEAFFGQGTRLTVV.

The V call is TRBV29-1, the J call TRBJ2-1; 8 nucleotides agree with TRBD2. V dropped 7 bases and J dropped 7; count of bases not matched to a gene: 6. Germline CDR1 SQVTM, CDR2 ANQGSEA. CDR3 length equals 12 residues. CDR3 loop: CSGERETNEQFF. The CDR3 nucleotides are TGCAGCGGAGAGCGGGAGACGAATGAGCAGTTCTTC.

V usage is TRBV19 and J usage is TRBJ2-2, with D maybe TRBD1 (5 bases). The CDR3 has 16 amino acids. The ends were cut back, 4 bases at V and 3 bases at J, with 15 bases in the middle. Germline values: CDR1 LNHDA, CDR2 SQIVND (reference sequence). The CDR3 region is CASSTPQGAYTGELFF. CDR3 nucleotides: TGTGCCAGTAGTACCCCTCAGGGTGCTTACACCGGGGAGCTGTTTTTT.

The gene calls are TRBV2 and TRBJ1-2; D might be TRBD1 (5 bases). The V end was cut by 2 bases, the J end by 5 bases, with 12 bases between. This CDR3 comprises 14 residues. Germline values: CDR1 SNHLY, CDR2 FYNNEI. CDR3 DNA: TGTGCCAGCAGTGAACTCCCCAGGGTATATGGCTACACCTTC. Residues: CASSELPRVYGYTF.

The rearrangement links TRBV27 to TRBJ2-6; D is ambiguous. V lost 4 bases, J lost 4 bases, and 5 bases lay in between. Germline CDR1 and CDR2: MNHEY and SMNVEV (reference sequence). This CDR3 spans 13 amino acids. CDR3 region: CASSSRGANVLTF. The CDR3 coding sequence is TGTGCCAGCAGTTCGCGAGGGGCCAACGTCCTGACTTTC.

V gene TRBV11-2 combines with J gene TRBJ2-7; perhaps TRBD1 as D (5 bases). The CDR3 sequence is 18 residues long. V dropped 3 bases and J dropped 0 bases, with 21 bases sitting between them. The germline V gene encodes CDR1 SGHAT and CDR2 FQNNGV. CDR3 region: CASSFLGPFLNPSYEQYF. In DNA form, the CDR3 reads TGTGCCAGCAGCTTTCTGGGGCCCTTCTTGAACCCCTCCTACGAGCAGTACTTC.

This chain links TRBV28 with TRBJ2-4, with D perhaps TRBD2 (6 bases). Trimming pared 5 bases from V and 1 base from J, leaving 15 bases between. Germline CDR1 and CDR2: MDHEN and SYDVKM. The CDR3 has 16 amino acids. The CDR3 reads CASSTFREEAKNIQYF. DNA of the CDR3: TGTGCCAGCAGTACCTTCAGGGAGGAGGCCAAAAACATTCAGTACTTC.

This rearrangement joins TRBV4-3 to TRBJ2-1; TRBD2 agrees at 9 bases. The germline V gene encodes CDR1 LGHNA and CDR2 YSLEER. Trimming at V came to 5 bases and at J to 12 bases, leaving 20 bases not matched to a gene. The CDR3 is 17 residues long. The CDR3 nucleotides read TGCGCCAGCAGCGCATACTACCCGGGGCGGGAGGGGGGGAGGCAGTTCTTC. It encodes CASSAYYPGREGGRQFF.